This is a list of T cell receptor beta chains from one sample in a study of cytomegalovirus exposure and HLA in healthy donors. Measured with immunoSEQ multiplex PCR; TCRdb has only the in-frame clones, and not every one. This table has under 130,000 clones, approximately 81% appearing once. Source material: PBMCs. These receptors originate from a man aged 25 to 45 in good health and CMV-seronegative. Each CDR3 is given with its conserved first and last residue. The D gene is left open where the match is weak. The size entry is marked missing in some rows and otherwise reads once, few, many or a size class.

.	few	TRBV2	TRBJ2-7	CASSQTYEQYF	TGTGCCAGCAGCCAGACCTACGAGCAGTACTTC
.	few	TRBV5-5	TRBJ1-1	CASSRPGLINTEAFF	TGTGCCAGCAGCCGTCCTGGGCTTATAAACACTGAAGCTTTCTTT
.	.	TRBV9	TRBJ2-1	CASSVVGGLVYEQFF	TGTGCCAGCAGCGTAGTCGGGGGGCTAGTCTATGAGCAGTTCTTC
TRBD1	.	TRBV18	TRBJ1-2	CASSPRGQASPTLYGYTF	TGTGCCAGCTCACCTCGCGGACAGGCTTCTCCCACCCTATATGGCTACACCTTC
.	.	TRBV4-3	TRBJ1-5	CASSQEQNQPQHF	TGCGCCAGCAGCCAAGAACAGAATCAGCCCCAGCATTTT
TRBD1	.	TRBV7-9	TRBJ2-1	CASSLKPLGTGSSYNEQFF	TGTGCCAGCAGCTTAAAACCTCTCGGGACAGGGAGCTCCTACAATGAGCAGTTCTTC
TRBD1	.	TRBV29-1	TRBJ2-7	CSARTGGGEQYF	TGCAGCGCCCGGACAGGGGGTGGGGAGCAGTACTTC
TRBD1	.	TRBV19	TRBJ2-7	CASSIGSGGMYEQYF	TGTGCCAGTAGTATCGGTTCAGGGGGCATGTACGAGCAGTACTTC
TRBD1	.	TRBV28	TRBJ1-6	CASSSGTGGFSPLHF	TGTGCCAGCAGTTCCGGGACAGGGGGTTTTTCACCCCTCCACTTT
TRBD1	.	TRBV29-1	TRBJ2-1	CSSLGTGNYNEQFF	TGCAGCTCCCTCGGGACAGGAAACTACAATGAGCAGTTCTTC
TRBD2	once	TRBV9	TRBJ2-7	CASSPRIGTSYEQYF	TGTGCCAGCAGCCCCCGTATCGGGACTAGCTACGAGCAGTACTTC
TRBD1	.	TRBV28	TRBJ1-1	CASKVQGETEAFF	TGTGCCAGCAAAGTACAGGGGGAGACTGAAGCTTTCTTT
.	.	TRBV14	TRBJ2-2	CASSPWGGSTGELFF	TGTGCCAGCAGCCCATGGGGGGGCAGCACCGGGGAGCTGTTTTTT
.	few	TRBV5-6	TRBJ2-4	CASRRTTGGIQYF	TGTGCCAGCAGGCGGACAACGGGTGGCATTCAGTACTTC
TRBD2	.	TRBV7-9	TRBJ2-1	CASRLLGASGGYNEQFF	TGTGCCAGCAGACTCTTAGGGGCTAGCGGGGGGTACAATGAGCAGTTCTTC
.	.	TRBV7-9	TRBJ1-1	CASSAWGREAFF	TGTGCCAGCAGCGCATGGGGGCGTGAAGCTTTCTTT